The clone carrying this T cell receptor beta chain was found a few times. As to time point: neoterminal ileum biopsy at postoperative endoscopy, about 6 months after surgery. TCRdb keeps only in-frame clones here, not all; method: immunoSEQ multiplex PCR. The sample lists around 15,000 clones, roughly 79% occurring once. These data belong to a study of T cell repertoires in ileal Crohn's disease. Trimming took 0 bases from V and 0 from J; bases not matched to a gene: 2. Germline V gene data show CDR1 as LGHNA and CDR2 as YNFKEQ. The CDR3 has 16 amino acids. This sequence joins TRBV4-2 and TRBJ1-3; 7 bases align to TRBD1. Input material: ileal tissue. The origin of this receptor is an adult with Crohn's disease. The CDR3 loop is CASSQEGDSSGNTIYF. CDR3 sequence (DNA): TGTGCCAGCAGCCAAGAGGGGGACAGCTCTGGAAACACCATATATTTT.